This is a list of T cell receptor beta chains from one sample in a study of cytotoxic CD8 clonotypes in ibrutinib-treated CLL. This table comes from immunoSEQ multiplex PCR, and its TCRdb copy is limited to in-frame clones, with some not included. Among about 310,000 clones listed, roughly 85% were seen once. The source was PBMCs, collected before ibrutinib treatment. These receptors were collected from a human donor with chronic lymphocytic leukemia. The CDR3 runs from the conserved cysteine through the conserved F or W. D genes are given only for firm matches. Not all rows give a size; the values are once, few, many and, for expanded clones, a class.

v_call	clone_size	d_call	j_call	cdr3_aa	cdr3_nt
TRBV30	.	TRBD2	TRBJ2-7	CAWRGSSGRAYEQYF	TGTGCCTGGAGGGGATCAAGCGGGAGGGCCTACGAGCAGTACTTC
TRBV9	once	.	TRBJ1-1	CASSVRRSDTEAFF	TGTGCCAGCAGCGTAAGGAGGTCGGACACTGAAGCTTTCTTT
TRBV5-1	.	TRBD2	TRBJ2-3	CASSLFLLAGVQGDTQYF	TGCGCCAGCAGCTTGTTTCTTCTAGCGGGAGTGCAAGGAGATACGCAGTATTTT
TRBV5-4	.	.	TRBJ2-3	CASSPNTDTQYF	TGTGCCAGCAGCCCGAACACAGATACGCAGTATTTT
TRBV30	few	.	TRBJ2-2	CARDSGNTGELFF	TGTGCCCGCGATAGCGGGAACACCGGGGAGCTGTTTTTT
TRBV29-1	once	.	TRBJ2-5	CSVVLLSFREETQYF	TGCAGCGTTGTTTTGTTGAGTTTTCGGGAAGAGACCCAGTACTTC
TRBV25-1	few	TRBD1	TRBJ2-4	CASSVTGGKNIQYF	TGTGCCAGCAGTGTCACAGGGGGAAAAAACATTCAGTACTTC
TRBV5-1	.	.	TRBJ2-2	CASIWGLGVDTGELFF	TGCGCCAGCATCTGGGGGCTAGGGGTTGACACCGGGGAGCTGTTTTTT
TRBV28	once	.	TRBJ1-3	CASSLSGTFSGNTIYF	TGTGCCAGCAGTTTATCAGGTACCTTCTCTGGAAACACCATATATTTT
TRBV28	.	.	TRBJ2-6	CASTTTTSGANVLTF	TGTGCCAGCACCACGACAACCTCTGGGGCCAACGTCCTGACTTTC
TRBV2	once	TRBD1	TRBJ1-1	CASSVEGAPEAFF	TGTGCCAGCAGTGTTGAGGGGGCCCCTGAAGCTTTCTTT
TRBV28	once	.	TRBJ2-7	CASSPGGYEQYF	TGTGCCAGCAGTCCCGGTGGCTACGAGCAGTACTTC
TRBV2	.	.	TRBJ1-2	CASSKGGGYTF	TGTGCCAGCAGTAAGGGGGGAGGCTACACCTTC
TRBV4-2	.	.	TRBJ1-1	CASSHLYQGMTEAFF	TGTGCCAGCAGCCATCTCTATCAGGGTATGACTGAAGCTTTCTTT
TRBV2	.	.	TRBJ1-2	CASSELSRKHYGYTF	TGTGCCAGCAGTGAACTGTCCCGAAAACACTATGGCTACACCTTC
TRBV4-3	.	.	TRBJ1-4	CASSQDGRSNEKLFF	TGCGCCAGCAGCCAAGACGGCAGGAGCAATGAAAAACTGTTTTTT
TRBV4-3	.	.	TRBJ1-2	CASSQDLASNYGYTF	TGCGCCAGCAGCCAAGATCTAGCAAGTAACTATGGCTACACCTTC
TRBV10-3	.	TRBD2	TRBJ2-4	CAISVTASGSQYF	TGTGCCATCAGTGTAACGGCTAGCGGGAGTCAGTACTTC
TRBV4-1	.	.	TRBJ2-3	CASSQGGGPDTQYF	TGCGCCAGCAGCCAAGGGGGCGGGCCGGATACGCAGTATTTT
TRBV29-1	.	TRBD2	TRBJ2-1	CSVPIAGGLSYNEQFF	TGCAGCGTACCTATAGCGGGAGGCCTTTCCTACAATGAGCAGTTCTTC
TRBV6-5	.	.	TRBJ1-1	CASSDLRGTEAFF	TGTGCCAGCAGTGACCTTCGGGGCACTGAAGCTTTCTTT
TRBV11-2	.	.	TRBJ2-7	CASSLARGAYGRGDEQYF	TGTGCCAGCAGCTTAGCCCGAGGAGCGTATGGTCGTGGGGACGAGCAGTACTTC
TRBV28	once	.	TRBJ1-2	CASTTGANYGYTF	TGTGCCAGCACGACAGGAGCTAACTATGGCTACACCTTC
TRBV19	.	TRBD2	TRBJ2-7	CASRPSGSLYEQYF	TGTGCCAGTAGGCCTAGCGGGAGTCTCTACGAGCAGTACTTC